The 8 T cell receptor beta chains listed next were all sequenced from one sample in a study of early T cells in non-severe SARS-CoV-2 infection. TCRdb reprocessed the 5' RACE reads with MiXCR, giving one entry per CDR3 protein. The data show more than 60,000 distinct CDR3 sequences, around 11% seen once. The sequencing here drew on whole blood, taken at baseline. All receptors derive from an adult who was a healthcare worker with PCR-confirmed SARS-CoV-2 infection or an uninfected control (not recorded which).

V gene TRBV2 combines with J gene TRBJ1-1; no reliable D call. This CDR3 has 13 residues. The ends were cut back, 2 bases at V and 1 base at J, with 5 bases in the middle. CDR1 is SNHLY and CDR2 is FYNNEI in the germline V gene. The CDR3 coding sequence is TGTGCCAGCAGTGAAAATCGGAACACTGAAGCTTTCTTT. It is translated as CASSENRNTEAFF.

The rearrangement links TRBV29-1 to TRBJ2-3; 11 positions agree with TRBD2. With V trimmed by 6 bases and J by 9 bases, 5 bases remained unmatched. In germline, CDR1 is SQVTM, CDR2 ANQGSEA. This CDR3 comprises 12 residues. The CDR3 bases are TGCAGCGTCCTCAGACTAGCGGGGACGCAGTATTTT. It encodes CSVLRLAGTQYF.

Only a few counts were recorded for this clonotype. J is TRBJ2-1 and V is TRBV27; TRBD1 or TRBD2 may be the D gene (6 bases each). Germline V gene sequence: CDR1 MNHEY, CDR2 SMNVEV (reference sequence). The CDR3 runs to 15 residues. Trimming removed 6 bases from V and 4 bases from J, with 16 bases in between. CDR3 sequence reads: CASSSPGAGYNEQFF. The CDR3 DNA reads TGTGCCAGCAGCTCCCCAGGGGCGGGGTACAATGAGCAGTTCTTC.

In this sample, this clonotype turned up a few times. This chain uses TRBV20-1 with TRBJ1-2, with TRBD1 identical over 10 bases. This CDR3 region has 15 residues. The junction had 7 bases not matched to a gene; V was cut back by 3 bases and J by 3 bases. CDR1 is DFQATT, CDR2 SNEGSKA, per germline (reference sequence). In nucleotides, the CDR3 is TGCAGTGCTAGGGACAGGGGGGTTCCCTACTATGGCTACACCTTC. It encodes CSARDRGVPYYGYTF.

The CDR3 nucleotides are TGCAGTGCTAGAGTTCTCAGGGACGGTGGCTACACCTTC. It yields the protein CSARVLRDGGYTF. V is TRBV20-1 and J is TRBJ1-2; possibly TRBD1 for D (5 bases). This CDR3 comprises 13 residues. Trimming cost V 1 base and J 7 bases, with 13 bases left between them. CDR1 DFQATT and CDR2 SNEGSKA come from the germline V gene (reference sequence).

This clonotype was recorded a few times. This chain uses TRBV11-2 with TRBJ2-4; possibly TRBD2 for D (5 bases). Germline CDR1 SGHAT, CDR2 FQNNGV. V lost 3 bases, J lost 8 bases, and 8 bases lay in between. The length of the CDR3 is 12 residues. CDR3 loop: CASSFEEDIQYF. CDR3 sequence (DNA): TGTGCCAGCAGCTTTGAGGAGGACATTCAGTACTTC.

This clonotype was seen only a few times. The J gene is TRBJ1-1, the V gene TRBV24-1; TRBD1 might be the D (5 bases). The germline gives CDR1 KGHDR, CDR2 SFDVKD. The ends were cut back, 1 base at V and 4 bases at J, with 12 bases in the middle. The CDR3 spans 15 residues. The CDR3 sequence: CATSDFPGRGTEAFF. The CDR3 DNA reads TGTGCCACCAGTGATTTTCCGGGGCGTGGCACTGAAGCTTTCTTT.

This clonotype was counted many times. The chain uses TRBV6-2 or TRBV6-3 and TRBJ2-2; D is unresolved. V shed 0 bases and J shed 0 bases, with 8 bases lying between them. This CDR3 spans 16 amino acids. CDR1 MNHEY and CDR2 SVGEGT come from the germline V gene. CDR3 sequence (DNA): TGTGCCAGCAGTTACTCGATGGGGACGAACACCGGGGAGCTGTTTTTT. Encoded protein: CASSYSMGTNTGELFF.